The 9 T cell receptor beta chains below come from one sample, sequenced in a study of T cells after yellow fever vaccination. TCRdb used MiXCR to reprocess the 5' RACE reads, holding one entry per CDR3 protein. The repertoire holds approximately 110,000 distinct CDR3 sequences, with approximately 7% as singletons. The starting material was CD4+ T cells sorted from PBMCs, obtained approximately 11 days after the first yellow fever vaccination. These TCRs come from a man between 18 and 29 years old who received the YFV17D yellow fever vaccine.

This clonotype was seen many times. The rearrangement joins TRBV2 to TRBJ2-5; a possible D gene is TRBD2 (7 bases). CDR3 size: 14 residues. CDR1 is SNHLY, CDR2 FYNNEI, per germline. V was shortened by 1 base and J by 3 bases, with 9 bases between the two germline ends. CDR3 sequence reads: CASSEGGGEETQYF. DNA for the CDR3: TGTGCCAGCAGTGAAGGAGGGGGGGAAGAGACCCAGTACTTC.

This clonotype showed up many times. The rearrangement joins TRBV5-1 to TRBJ2-7, with 8 bases identical to TRBD1. The CDR3 has 15 amino acids. V gave up 0 bases and J gave up 3 bases; unmatched junction bases: 5. CDR1 is SGHRS and CDR2 is YFSETQ in the germline V gene. CDR3 DNA: TGCGCCAGCAGCTTGGGACCTGGACAGGGCTACGAGCAGTACTTC. This encodes CASSLGPGQGYEQYF.

This chain uses TRBV18 with TRBJ2-7; 8 bases fit TRBD1. There are 14 residues in the CDR3. The trim removed 3 bases at V and 6 bases at J, leaving 7 bases unmatched. Germline CDR1 reads KGHSH; CDR2 reads LQKENI. The CDR3 nucleotides read TGTGCCAGCTCACCGGGACAGGTAGGGGCCGAGCAGTACGTC. Its translation: CASSPGQVGAEQYV.

The table lists this clonotype with many counts. V and J are TRBV7-2 and TRBJ2-5; D may be TRBD1 or TRBD2 (6 bases each). V dropped 6 bases and J dropped 1 base, with 9 bases sitting between them. Germline loops: CDR1 SGHTA, CDR2 FQGNSA. This CDR3 has 13 residues. The CDR3, as DNA: TGTGCCAGCAGTAGGGGGGTCCAAGAGACCCAGTACTTC. It encodes CASSRGVQETQYF.

There are many counts of this clonotype. The chain has TRBV9 and TRBJ2-2; TRBD1 matches 9 bases. Trimming at V came to 5 bases and at J to 3 bases, leaving 5 bases not matched to a gene. The germline gives CDR1 SGDLS, CDR2 YYNGEE. The CDR3 has 15 residues. CDR3 in amino acids: CASSRTGVDTGELFF. For the CDR3, the DNA is TGTGCCAGCAGTAGGACAGGGGTAGACACCGGGGAGCTGTTTTTT.

This clonotype was seen at least ten times. This chain links TRBV6-5 with TRBJ2-1; D remains ambiguous. The CDR3 covers 14 residues. The germline CDR1 and CDR2 sequences are MNHEY and SVGAGI. V dropped 6 bases and J dropped 5 bases, with 14 bases sitting between them. CDR3 nucleotides: TGTGCCAGCAGCCAATCCATTTCAAACAATGAGCAGTTCTTC. Protein sequence: CASSQSISNNEQFF.

In this sample, this clonotype turned up many times. The rearrangement uses TRBV6-4 and TRBJ1-6; TRBD1 matches 8 bases. The CDR3 has 19 amino acids. Germline-derived CDR1 and CDR2 are MRHNA and SNTAGT. V was pared by 7 bases and J by 8 bases, with 22 bases of the junction left unmatched. The DNA of the CDR3 is TGTGCCAGCATCCCACAAGTCCGCGGGGCGCAGGGGGCCGATTCACCCCTCCACTTT. It yields the protein CASIPQVRGAQGADSPLHF.

In its sample, this clonotype was seen many times. This chain links TRBV5-4 with TRBJ1-2; D call uncertain. V was shortened by 3 bases and J by 4 bases, with 4 bases between the two germline ends. The CDR3 extends over 11 amino acids. The germline V gene encodes CDR1 SGHNT and CDR2 YYREEE (reference sequence). The CDR3 region is CASSYGYGYTF. The CDR3 DNA follows: TGTGCCAGCAGCTACGGCTATGGCTACACCTTC.

This clonotype was observed at least ten times. V gene TRBV7-3 combines with J gene TRBJ1-2; 9 bases are shared with TRBD1. Germline V gene lookup returns CDR1 SGHTA and CDR2 FQGTGA. J was trimmed by 0 bases and V by 3 bases; bases with no gene match: 11. The CDR3 contains 18 residues. CDR3 protein: CASSFVPGQGKPNYGYTF. The CDR3 DNA is TGTGCCAGCAGCTTCGTCCCGGGACAGGGAAAACCTAACTATGGCTACACCTTC.